A single sample is the source of the 12 T cell receptor beta chains below, sequenced in a study of CXCR3-negative and CXCR3-positive naive CD8 T cells (dated by TCRdb to between 2018 and 2021). Study-wide conclusions, independent of this receptor: TRB CDR3s from CXCR3-positive naive cells showed higher hydrophobicity (lower Kidera factor 4), lower energy, and higher strength and volume indices than CXCR3-negative naive cells.

These receptors have no identified antigens. The run used a NextSeq 550. The Human TCR Profiling Kit (MiLaboratory) was used to make UMI-labeled 5' RACE TRB cDNA libraries. Based on TCRdb reprocessing of the reads, there is one entry per CDR3 protein sequence, and DNA is missing. In this sample's table one finds fewer than 90,000 distinct CDR3 sequences. Clones ranked in the top ten supply around 0.51% of the sample. The sequencing input was naive CXCR3+ CD8+ T cells from blood. Reading the label with the study, this specimen's cell subset or site is: CD45RO-CCR7+CD27+CD95- naive CD8+ T cells expressing CXCR3 (TNR3+). The receptors were sampled from a human donor in good health. Some clones in this sample may be carry-over from other donors' samples.

The V call is TRBV12-3 or TRBV12-4, the J call TRBJ2-7; with no DNA, the TCRdb D assignment of TRBD1 cannot be verified. The CDR3 runs to 14 residues. The CDR3 loop is CASSPGSGGYEQYF.

V gene TRBV5-6 combines with J gene TRBJ2-7. The CDR3 has 15 amino acids. Germline CDR1 is SGHDT and CDR2 is YYEEEE. The CDR3 is CASRLWGVGVYEQYF.

The genes are TRBV6-5 and TRBJ2-3; TCRdb indicates TRBD2, and absent DNA this call remains unverified. CDR1 MNHEY and CDR2 SVGAGI come from the germline V gene. This CDR3 comprises 16 residues. The CDR3 spells CASSYGLAGFTDTQYF.

V gene TRBV5-1 combines with J gene TRBJ2-7; TCRdb's D call, TRBD2, is unchecked because there is no DNA. CDR1 is SGHRS, CDR2 YFSETQ, per germline. The CDR3 runs to 15 residues. This chain's CDR3 is CASIVDGKKIYKQYF. The full variable domain, completed using reference TRBV5-1 and TRBJ2-7, is KAGVTQTPRYLIKTRGQQVTLSCSPISGHRSVSWYQQTPGQGLQFLFEYFSETQRNKGNFPGRFSGRQFSNSRSEMNVSTLELGDSALYLCASIVDGKKIYKQYFGPGTRLTVT.

This rearrangement joins TRBV7-9 to TRBJ2-3; TCRdb reports TRBD1, a call that lacks DNA to check it against. The CDR3 consists of 17 residues. Germline V gene lookup returns CDR1 SEHNR and CDR2 FQNEAQ (reference sequence). The CDR3 sequence: CASSFPLGGISTDTQYF.

V gene TRBV7-8 combines with J gene TRBJ2-1; TCRdb indicates TRBD2, and absent DNA this call remains unverified. The length of the CDR3 is 15 residues. Germline V gene lookup returns CDR1 SGHVS and CDR2 FQNEAQ. CDR3 residues: CASSRGTAPYNEQFF. The whole variable domain, filled in from reference TRBV7-8 and TRBJ2-1, reads GAGVSQSPRYKVAKRGQDVALRCDPISGHVSLFWYQQALGQGPEFLTYFQNEAQLDKSGLPSDRFFAERPEGSVSTLKIQRTQQEDSAVYLCASSRGTAPYNEQFFGPGTRLTVL.

The CDR3 loop reads CASSPTSGLSADTQYF. The chain uses TRBV7-3 and TRBJ2-3; without DNA, the TCRdb call of TRBD2 cannot be checked. Germline V gene sequence: CDR1 SGHTA, CDR2 FQGTGA. There are 16 residues in the CDR3. Together with reference TRBV7-3 and TRBJ2-3, the CDR3 gives the full variable domain: GAGVSQTPSNKVTEKGKYVELRCDPISGHTALYWYRQSLGQGPEFLIYFQGTGAADDSGLPNDRFFAVRPEGSVSTLKIQRTERGDSAVYLCASSPTSGLSADTQYFGPGTRLTVL.

The V and J genes are TRBV5-1 and TRBJ2-3. This CDR3 has 13 residues. CDR1 SGHRS and CDR2 YFSETQ come from the germline V gene. CDR3 amino acids: CASSSEVSDTQYF.

The rearrangement links TRBV20-1 to TRBJ2-7; without DNA, the TCRdb call of TRBD1 cannot be checked. This CDR3 is 12 amino acids long. Germline assignment: CDR1 DFQATT and CDR2 SNEGSKA (reference sequence). Here the CDR3 reads CSARDRSYEQYF.

This rearrangement joins TRBV6-2 or TRBV6-3 to TRBJ2-4. The CDR3 covers 13 residues. Germline V gene sequence: CDR1 MNHEY, CDR2 SVGEGT. The CDR3 sequence is CASSAKIQNIQYF.

The J gene is TRBJ2-7, the V gene TRBV28; checking the TCRdb D call of TRBD2 is not possible without DNA. The CDR3 has 16 residues. In germline, CDR1 is MDHEN, CDR2 SYDVKM. The CDR3 here is CASSLSSGTRAYEQYF.

The chain is built from TRBV20-1 and TRBJ2-1; the TCRdb D gene call, TRBD2, has no DNA to confirm it. Germline CDR1 and CDR2: DFQATT and SNEGSKA (reference sequence). This CDR3 region has 15 residues. The chain's CDR3 is CSARFPLAGGREQFF.